These 6 T cell receptor beta chains originate from one sample sequenced in a study of CD8+CD57+ T cells in acquired aplastic anemia. Genomic DNA constituted the template upon which TCR beta VDJ and CDR3 profiling was performed. TCRdb fed the reads into MiXCR, producing one record per CDR3 protein. This table holds about 210,000 distinct CDR3 sequences, over 55% found once. The sequenced sample consisted of sorted CD4+, CD8+, or CD8+CD57+ T cells (not recorded which) from PBMCs. The receptor source for this set is a human donor in good health.

The chain links TRBV6-6 to TRBJ1-2; possibly TRBD1 for D (5 bases). The length of the CDR3 is 14 residues. V lost 2 bases and J lost 7, with 14 bases in between. CDR1 and CDR2 from the germline V gene are MNHNY and SVGAGI (reference sequence). CDR3 nucleotides: TGTGCCAGCAGTTACAGCACAGGACGTGGTGGCTACACCTTC. This encodes CASSYSTGRGGYTF.

The rearrangement links TRBV25-1 to TRBJ2-1, with TRBD1 matching over 9 bases. CDR3 length: 15 residues. The trim removed 7 bases at V and 5 bases at J, leaving 9 bases unmatched. The germline V gene encodes CDR1 MGHDK and CDR2 SYGVNS. In nucleotides, the CDR3 is TGTGCCAGCAATGGTGGACAGGGGAAGGACAATGAGCAGTTCTTC. Its translation is CASNGGQGKDNEQFF.

This clonotype appeared a single time. The chain uses TRBV24-1 and TRBJ2-7; 7 bases align to TRBD1. The CDR3 is 15 residues long. The V segment lost 4 bases and the J segment 0 bases; nucleotides outside the gene matches: 5. Germline CDR1 KGHDR, CDR2 SFDVKD. The CDR3 reads CATSDGQASSYEQYF. In nucleotides, the CDR3 is TGTGCCACCAGTGACGGACAGGCTAGCTCCTACGAGCAGTACTTC.

This clonotype came up a few times. The genes are TRBV7-3 and TRBJ1-5; D not resolved. V lost 2 bases to trimming and J lost 2 bases, with 7 bases between them. Germline CDR1 reads SGHTA; CDR2 reads FQGTGA. The length of the CDR3 is 14 residues. The CDR3 sequence: CASSLEGGNQPQHF. For the CDR3, the DNA is TGTGCCAGCAGCTTAGAAGGTGGCAATCAGCCCCAGCATTTT.

This clonotype was seen repeatedly, ten times or more. This chain links TRBV7-9 with TRBJ1-6, with D maybe TRBD1 (5 bases). The CDR3 runs to 14 residues. The germline CDR1 and CDR2 sequences are SEHNR and FQNEAQ (reference sequence). Trimming removed 5 bases at V and 9 bases at J, with 14 bases between. Here the CDR3 reads CASSRTLGGSPLHF. The CDR3 coding sequence is TGTGCCAGCAGCCGGACCCTGGGGGGTTCACCCCTCCACTTT.

Ten or more counts support this clonotype. DNA of the CDR3: TGCAGTGCTAGGGGGACTAGCGGGAGTTTTTACCCCTACGAGCAGTACTTC. As protein: CSARGTSGSFYPYEQYF. V usage is TRBV20-1 and J usage is TRBJ2-7, with TRBD2 identical over 14 bases. Trimming took 3 bases from V and 2 from J; bases not matched to a gene: 9. Germline-derived CDR1 and CDR2 are DFQATT and SNEGSKA (reference sequence). This CDR3 spans 17 amino acids.